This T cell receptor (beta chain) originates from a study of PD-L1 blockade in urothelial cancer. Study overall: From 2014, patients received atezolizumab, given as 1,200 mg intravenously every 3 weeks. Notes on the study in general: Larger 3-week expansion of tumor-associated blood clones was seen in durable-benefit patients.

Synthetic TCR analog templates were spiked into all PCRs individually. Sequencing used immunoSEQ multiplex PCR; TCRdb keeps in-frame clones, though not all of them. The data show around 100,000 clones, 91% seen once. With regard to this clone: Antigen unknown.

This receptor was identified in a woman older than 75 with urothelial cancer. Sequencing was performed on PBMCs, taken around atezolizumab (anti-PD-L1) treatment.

The CDR3 reads CASSASSYNEQFF. The CDR3 region has the DNA TGTGCCAGCAGCGCTAGCTCCTACAATGAGCAGTTCTTC. The genes are TRBV25-1 and TRBJ2-1; no firm D call. Germline loops: CDR1 MGHDK, CDR2 SYGVNS. The CDR3 sequence is 13 residues long. The ends were cut back, 6 bases at V and 0 bases at J, with 6 bases in the middle.